This is a list of T cell receptor beta chains from one sample in a study of beta chain features in type 1 diabetes. Some clones are missing from TCRdb's copy, which holds only in-frame ones; the method was immunoSEQ multiplex PCR. Counted here are around 99,000 clones, about 40% occurring once; the ten biggest clones make up over 0.065%. Sequences were obtained from stem cell memory CD4+ T cells from blood. Every receptor here comes from a woman between 18 and 29 years old in good health. CDR3s include the opening cysteine and the closing phenylalanine or tryptophan. The order of the fields is V gene, J gene, D gene, clone size, CDR3 DNA, CDR3 protein. D genes are given only for firm matches. Clone size is not always given. Where it is, it says once, few, many or a class for expanded clones.

v_call: TRBV28; j_call: TRBJ2-7; d_call: TRBD1; clone_size: few; cdr3_nt: TGTGCCAGCAGCACCGGACAGGGCACCTACGAGCAGTACTTC; cdr3_aa: CASSTGQGTYEQYF
v_call: TRBV7-9; j_call: TRBJ2-1; d_call: TRBD2; clone_size: few; cdr3_nt: TGTGCCAGCAGCCGCACTAGCGGGAGGGCCCTGAGCGATGAGCAGTTCTTC; cdr3_aa: CASSRTSGRALSDEQFF
v_call: TRBV21-1; j_call: TRBJ2-3; d_call: NA; clone_size: once; cdr3_nt: TGTGCCAGCAGCAGCCGGGATGTCGCAGATACGCAGTATTTT; cdr3_aa: CASSSRDVADTQYF
v_call: TRBV19; j_call: TRBJ1-5; d_call: NA; clone_size: NA; cdr3_nt: TGTGCCAGTAAAGACGGACTGACGGTGCAGCCCCAGCATTTT; cdr3_aa: CASKDGLTVQPQHF
v_call: TRBV7-2; j_call: TRBJ2-3; d_call: NA; clone_size: few; cdr3_nt: TGTGCCAGCAGCTCCGCAGATACGCAGTATTTT; cdr3_aa: CASSSADTQYF
v_call: TRBV7-2; j_call: TRBJ2-5; d_call: TRBD2; clone_size: NA; cdr3_nt: TGTGCCAGCAGCTTAGCGCTAATAATGACTAGCGGGAGTAGGTTGGAGACCCAGTACTTC; cdr3_aa: CASSLALIMTSGSRLETQYF
v_call: TRBV7-9; j_call: TRBJ1-1; d_call: TRBD1; clone_size: NA; cdr3_nt: TGTGCCAGCAGCTTAAACAGACCGGGACAGCTTATGAACACTGAAGCTTTCTTT; cdr3_aa: CASSLNRPGQLMNTEAFF
v_call: TRBV9; j_call: TRBJ2-7; d_call: NA; clone_size: NA; cdr3_nt: TGTGCCAGCAGCGTAGGTTTAGGACAGACCTTCTACGAGCAGTACTTC; cdr3_aa: CASSVGLGQTFYEQYF
v_call: TRBV5-1; j_call: TRBJ2-1; d_call: NA; clone_size: NA; cdr3_nt: TGCGCCAGCAGTTTTGGTGGGCACAATGAGCAGTTCTTC; cdr3_aa: CASSFGGHNEQFF
v_call: TRBV6-6; j_call: TRBJ2-1; d_call: NA; clone_size: NA; cdr3_nt: TGTGCCAGCACTGGAGGCCGCCCGTTCTTC; cdr3_aa: CASTGGRPFF
v_call: TRBV7-2; j_call: TRBJ2-7; d_call: NA; clone_size: NA; cdr3_nt: TGTGCCAGCAGCTTAGTCGACGGGTCCTACGAGCAGTACTTC; cdr3_aa: CASSLVDGSYEQYF
v_call: TRBV7-8; j_call: TRBJ2-1; d_call: TRBD2; clone_size: NA; cdr3_nt: TGTGCCAGCAGCTCCCGGGGACTATACAATGAGCAATTCTTC; cdr3_aa: CASSSRGLYNEQFF
v_call: TRBV14; j_call: TRBJ2-7; d_call: TRBD1; clone_size: NA; cdr3_nt: TGTGCCAGCAGAATGCAGGGGGTATACGAGCAGTACTTC; cdr3_aa: CASRMQGVYEQYF
v_call: TRBV5-1; j_call: TRBJ2-7; d_call: TRBD2; clone_size: few; cdr3_nt: TGCGCCAGCAGCCCCCTAGCGGGCGAGCAGTACTTC; cdr3_aa: CASSPLAGEQYF
v_call: TRBV5-1; j_call: TRBJ2-2; d_call: TRBD1; clone_size: NA; cdr3_nt: TGCGCCAGCAGCTTCCGGGACAGGGGTGCCGGGGAGCTGTTTTTT; cdr3_aa: CASSFRDRGAGELFF
v_call: TRBV2; j_call: TRBJ1-2; d_call: TRBD1; clone_size: few; cdr3_nt: TGTGCCAGCAGCCTCCGGGACAGTGCCTATGGCTACACCTTC; cdr3_aa: CASSLRDSAYGYTF
v_call: TRBV9; j_call: TRBJ2-1; d_call: TRBD2; clone_size: NA; cdr3_nt: TGTGCCAGCAGCGTAGGGCTAGCGGCCTACAATGAGCAGTTCTTC; cdr3_aa: CASSVGLAAYNEQFF
v_call: TRBV7-8; j_call: TRBJ1-2; d_call: NA; clone_size: NA; cdr3_nt: TGTGCCAGCAGCTTATACCGGGGATCTGGGGGGTACACCTTC; cdr3_aa: CASSLYRGSGGYTF
v_call: TRBV6-5; j_call: TRBJ2-3; d_call: TRBD1; clone_size: NA; cdr3_nt: TGTGCCAGCAGTTACTCGGTTCAAACAGGGGTTACGCAGTATTTT; cdr3_aa: CASSYSVQTGVTQYF
v_call: TRBV29-1; j_call: TRBJ2-2; d_call: TRBD1; clone_size: NA; cdr3_nt: TGCAGCGCACTCAAGCCGCCGGGACAGGGGACCGGGGAGCTGTTTTTT; cdr3_aa: CSALKPPGQGTGELFF
v_call: TRBV7-3; j_call: TRBJ2-7; d_call: TRBD2; clone_size: NA; cdr3_nt: TGTGCCAGCACACCTCGGACTAGCGTTTCGAGGGAGCAGTACTTC; cdr3_aa: CASTPRTSVSREQYF
v_call: TRBV15; j_call: TRBJ1-6; d_call: NA; clone_size: once; cdr3_nt: TGTGCCACCAGCAGAGTCTCCGGGGGGAATTCACCCCTCCACTTT; cdr3_aa: CATSRVSGGNSPLHF
v_call: TRBV28; j_call: TRBJ1-1; d_call: TRBD1; clone_size: NA; cdr3_nt: TGTGCCAGCAGTTTATTCGGGGACAGGGGAGACACTGAAGCTTTCTTT; cdr3_aa: CASSLFGDRGDTEAFF
v_call: TRBV5-4; j_call: TRBJ2-3; d_call: NA; clone_size: NA; cdr3_nt: TGTGCCAGCAGCCCCCAAGGGGCCTTCACAGATACGCAGTATTTT; cdr3_aa: CASSPQGAFTDTQYF
v_call: TRBV7-9; j_call: TRBJ1-1; d_call: TRBD1; clone_size: few; cdr3_nt: TGTGCCAGCAATTTTGGACAGGGGGGCTTCTGGATTGAAGCTTTCTTT; cdr3_aa: CASNFGQGGFWIEAFF
v_call: TRBV4-2; j_call: TRBJ2-7; d_call: NA; clone_size: NA; cdr3_nt: TGTGCCAGTAGCCCACCCTGGGCAGGAAGTCACGAGCAGTACTTC; cdr3_aa: CASSPPWAGSHEQYF
v_call: TRBV7-6; j_call: TRBJ2-1; d_call: TRBD2; clone_size: few; cdr3_nt: TGTGCCAGCAGCCATGGACTAGCGGGGACCAATGAGCAGTTCTTC; cdr3_aa: CASSHGLAGTNEQFF
v_call: TRBV7-2; j_call: TRBJ2-3; d_call: TRBD2; clone_size: few; cdr3_nt: TGTGCCAGCAGCTCAGGACTAGCCCAGTATTTT; cdr3_aa: CASSSGLAQYF
v_call: TRBV6-1; j_call: TRBJ2-7; d_call: TRBD1; clone_size: NA; cdr3_nt: TGTGCCAGCAGTGGAGGTCCTAGGACAGGGTGGTCCGAGCAGTACTTC; cdr3_aa: CASSGGPRTGWSEQYF